These T cell receptor beta chains were read from a single sample in a study of CXCR3-negative and CXCR3-positive naive CD8 T cells. After re-calling the 5' RACE reads, TCRdb lists one entry per CDR3 protein, DNA absent. The table lists around 40,000 distinct CDR3 sequences, with 1.5% to 2% in the top ten. Sequenced: naive CXCR3- CD8+ T cells from blood. The receptors come from a human donor in good health. Some clones in this sample may be carry-over from other donors' samples. Both conserved end residues are part of each CDR3. Size is omitted from some rows. Given values are once, few, many or a class for expanded clones.

TRBJ2-5,TRBV20-1,.,CSARWGQTETQYF
TRBJ1-5,TRBV6-1,.,CASTPSADSNQPQHF
TRBJ2-5,TRBV5-1,.,CASSSGTSGFQETQYF
TRBJ2-3,TRBV6-1,.,CASSSGGATDTQYF
TRBJ2-4,TRBV28,.,CASSFTGSGKNIQYF
TRBJ2-5,TRBV5-5,.,CASSLRLWETQYF
TRBJ2-1,TRBV21-1,.,CASSTGQELDRGYNEQFF
TRBJ2-3,TRBV25-1,.,CASSGGRETDTQYF
TRBJ2-7,TRBV14,medium-sized,CASSQDRSNEQYF
TRBJ2-5,TRBV15,.,CATSSLGAGGQETQYF
TRBJ1-2,TRBV11-3,.,CASSLDAGQGAAYGYTF
TRBJ2-1,TRBV27,.,CASETGGDYNEQFF
TRBJ2-2,TRBV27,.,CASKDRVEIGELFF
TRBJ2-7,TRBV7-9,.,CASSSSRRDEQYF
TRBJ1-1,TRBV6-6,.,CASLPGDRVMNTEAFF
TRBJ2-1,TRBV9,.,CASSVVPLTSGGARVFYNEQFF
TRBJ2-5,TRBV10-3,.,CAISDEGQETQYF
TRBJ2-7,TRBV28,.,CASSWTGGDLRDEQYF
TRBJ1-1,TRBV19,.,CASSTGGVTEAFF
TRBJ1-4,TRBV28,.,CASRFGFLANEKLFF
TRBJ2-5,TRBV28,.,CASSLSLEDPQETQYF
TRBJ2-2,TRBV7-9,.,CASSLSPEHTGELFF
TRBJ2-7,TRBV7-3,.,CASSFLGAAYEQYF
TRBJ2-3,TRBV29-1,.,CSVEMGGGYPTDTQYF
TRBJ2-2,TRBV29-1,.,CSATAYTGELFF
TRBJ1-2,TRBV7-2,.,CASSRRDVSYSNYGYTF
TRBJ2-7,TRBV7-9,.,CASSLASGGPYEQYF
TRBJ1-5,TRBV14,.,CASSHGSADSQPQHF
TRBJ2-1,TRBV14,.,CASSQDAGGWGIYNEQFF
TRBJ1-1,TRBV4-3,.,CASSRGQEAFF
TRBJ2-1,TRBV20-1,.,CSARDPGTGGNEQFF
TRBJ2-7,TRBV12-3/TRBV12-4,.,CASKEGVRYEQYF
TRBJ1-1,TRBV11-3,.,CASSPRGRNTEAFF
TRBJ2-2,TRBV6-4,.,CASSEDSGGHAGELFF
TRBJ1-2,TRBV7-9,.,CASSLAMADYGYTF
TRBJ2-7,TRBV20-1,.,CSARDDGLAIYEQYF
TRBJ2-6,TRBV28,.,CASRKQGAYSGANVLTF
TRBJ2-1,TRBV11-3,.,CASSALAGVYNEQFF
TRBJ2-7,TRBV28,medium-sized,CASRAGQIQYEQYF
TRBJ1-1,TRBV7-7,.,CASSWEEGTEAFF
TRBJ2-7,TRBV4-1,.,CASSQDWGSEQYF
TRBJ2-7,TRBV14,.,CASSQDPLGQTFSYEQYF